What follows are 17 T cell receptor beta chains derived from one specimen sequenced in a study of T-cell reconstitution after alpha-beta-depleted transplantation in children. A TCRbeta library incorporating unique molecular identifiers was prepared. Via MiXCR, TCRdb re-called the PCR reads, giving one row per CDR3 protein. The table shows about 360,000 distinct CDR3 sequences, with 10% to 15% occurring only once. Sequences were derived from PBMCs, sampled from the stem cell graft. The receptor set was obtained from a human donor who donated a stem cell graft to a child with Fanconi anemia.

The gene calls are TRBV5-1 and TRBJ1-1, with D possibly being TRBD1 (6 bases). V lost 3 bases and J lost 6, with 18 bases in between. Germline CDR1 SGHRS, CDR2 YFSETQ. The CDR3 extends over 15 amino acids. The DNA for the CDR3 is TGCGCCAGCAGCTCGGGGGCGGGGGAAGGCTCTGAAGCTTTCTTT. Encoded protein: CASSSGAGEGSEAFF.

In nucleotides, the CDR3 is TGTGCCAGCAGTTACCGGACAGGGGGCACTGAAGCTTTCTTT. Translating it yields CASSYRTGGTEAFF. V gene TRBV6-5 combines with J gene TRBJ1-1; TRBD1 agrees at 10 bases. Trimming took 2 bases from V and 4 from J; bases not matched to a gene: 1. The CDR3 has 14 residues. The germline CDR1 and CDR2 sequences are MNHEY and SVGAGI.

This clonotype showed up many times. Compared with germline, one end of the junction differs, possibly owing to a read error. The chain combines TRBV10-1 with TRBJ1-3; D not resolved. In germline, CDR1 is WNHNN, CDR2 SYGVQD (reference sequence). The CDR3 has 13 amino acids. The CDR3 DNA reads as TGTGCCAGCTCCGGCGGCTCTGGAAACACCATATATTTT. It codes for CASSGGSGNTIYF.

This clonotype was recorded a few times. The chain joins TRBV7-9 to TRBJ2-5; tentative D call: TRBD2 (5 bases). CDR1 and CDR2 (germline): SEHNR, FQNEAQ (reference sequence). The CDR3 length is 16 residues. Between the trimmed V and J ends, which lost 7 bases and 1 base, there was a span of 19 bases. CDR3: CASTLQRAPLQETQYF. In nucleotides, the CDR3 is TGTGCCAGCACCCTACAGAGGGCGCCCCTCCAAGAGACCCAGTACTTC.

This clonotype showed up just once. The rearrangement joins TRBV3-1 to TRBJ2-3, with a weak D call TRBD2 (5 bases). Germline lookup yields CDR1 LGHDT and CDR2 YNNKEL (reference sequence). The V end lost 5 bases, the J end lost 8 bases, and 14 bases lay between the germline ends. The CDR3 runs 13 residues. CDR3 protein: CASSKHDRGTQYF. The CDR3 DNA reads TGTGCCAGCAGCAAACATGACCGGGGTACGCAGTATTTT.

The chain links TRBV30 to TRBJ1-1; TRBD1 is a possible D gene (6 bases). Per germline, CDR1 GTSNPN and CDR2 SVGIG (reference sequence). Trimming cost V 4 bases and J 4 bases, with 16 bases left between them. The length of the CDR3 is 14 residues. CDR3 coding DNA: TGTGCCTGGACACAGGGCGTGAAGAGCACTGAAGCTTTCTTT. Translated: CAWTQGVKSTEAFF.

In its sample, this clonotype was seen many times. The chain recombines TRBV14 with TRBJ1-1; no definite D call. Germline V CDR1 and CDR2: SGHDN, FVKESK. This CDR3 has 14 amino acids. Trimming cost V 1 base and J 4 bases, with 10 bases left between them. CDR3 nucleotide sequence: TGTGCCAGCAGCCAAGTTGGGATATCCACTGAAGCTTTCTTT. It codes for CASSQVGISTEAFF. The entire variable domain, with the rest obtained from reference TRBV14 and TRBJ1-1, is as follows: EAGVTQFPSHSVIEKGQTVTLRCDPISGHDNLYWYRRVMGKEIKFLLHFVKESKQDESGMPNNRFLAERTGGTYSTLKVQPAELEDSGVYFCASSQVGISTEAFFGQGTRLTVV.

The CDR3 DNA sequence: TGTGCCAGCCGAGTTTTTCGTGAGGGGGGGGAGACTGAAGCTTTCTTT. Amino acids: CASRVFREGGETEAFF. The V gene is TRBV12-3 or TRBV12-4, the J gene TRBJ1-1, with a weak D call TRBD1 (6 bases). Trimming pared 8 bases from V and 5 bases from J, leaving 24 bases between. The CDR3 length is 16 residues.

The table lists this clonotype with many counts. The V gene is TRBV9, the J gene TRBJ2-2, with TRBD1 identical over 7 bases. This CDR3 contains 18 residues. Germline V lookup: CDR1 SGDLS, CDR2 YYNGEE. V was pared by 3 bases and J by 0 bases, with 11 bases of the junction left unmatched. This chain's CDR3 is CASSAKGQPLPNTGELFF. In DNA form, the CDR3 reads TGTGCCAGCAGCGCGAAGGGACAGCCTTTACCGAACACCGGGGAGCTGTTTTTT.

This clonotype came up a few times. The V gene is TRBV4-2, the J gene TRBJ1-5; TRBD1 is a possible D gene (5 bases). Germline V gene data show CDR1 as LGHNA and CDR2 as YNFKEQ. The CDR3 is made up of 15 amino acids. The germline V and J ends were trimmed by 0 bases and 6 bases, with 12 bases remaining between them. CDR3 nucleotide sequence: TGTGCCAGCAGCCAAGATTGGCAGGGAGCTCAGCCCCAGCATTTT. Its translation: CASSQDWQGAQPQHF.

Note on this clonotype: Likely a read error: the CDR3 ends without its conserved phenylalanine or tryptophan. The chain employs TRBV5-1 and TRBJ1-1; 8 bases agree with TRBD1. Germline V gives CDR1 SGHRS, CDR2 YFSETQ. This CDR3 is built from 16 residues. V lost 1 base, J lost 5 bases, and 10 bases stayed unmatched. The CDR3 is CASSLSTGGVGTEAFY. DNA of the CDR3: TGCGCCAGCAGCTTGAGTACAGGGGGTGTAGGGACTGAAGCTTTCTAT.

The chain employs TRBV12-3 or TRBV12-4 and TRBJ1-5; maybe TRBD1 (6 bases). V lost 7 bases and J lost 5, with 15 bases in between. The CDR3 is 14 residues long. The CDR3 is CASNPRGGHQPQHF. The CDR3 bases are TGTGCCAGCAACCCAAGGGGGGGTCATCAGCCCCAGCATTTT.

In this sample, this clonotype turned up a few times. The chain carries TRBV19 and TRBJ1-5; TRBD1 aligns across 10 bases. V lost 1 base and J lost 5; bases outside the gene matches: 5. The CDR3 totals 16 residues. Germline V gives CDR1 LNHDA, CDR2 SQIVND (reference sequence). The CDR3 reads CASSIAPGTGDQPQHF. The DNA of the CDR3 is TGTGCCAGTAGTATAGCTCCCGGGACAGGGGATCAGCCCCAGCATTTT.

This clonotype was seen more than once but under ten times. V and J are TRBV7-8 and TRBJ2-3; 7 bases map to TRBD1. Germline lookup yields CDR1 SGHVS and CDR2 FQNEAQ. The V segment lost 5 bases and the J segment 2 bases; nucleotides outside the gene matches: 7. CDR3 size: 15 residues. DNA of the CDR3: TGTGCCAGCAGCCCCGGACAGGTTCTCACAGATACGCAGTATTTT. Protein product: CASSPGQVLTDTQYF.

This clonotype was observed at least ten times. The CDR3 protein is CASSLTPRGSQETQYF. As DNA, the CDR3 is TGTGCCAGCAGCTTAACCCCCAGGGGATCGCAAGAGACCCAGTACTTC. The chain employs TRBV7-3 and TRBJ2-5; TRBD1 is a possible D gene (6 bases). V was clipped by 0 bases and J by 2 bases, with 13 bases between them. Germline V lookup: CDR1 SGHTA, CDR2 FQGTGA. CDR3 length equals 16 residues.

In its sample, this clonotype was seen many times. The chain has TRBV11-2 and TRBJ1-5; TRBD1 might be the D (5 bases). Trimming took off 1 base at V and 7 bases at J, with 14 bases between the two ends. This CDR3 is 15 amino acids long. In germline, CDR1 is SGHAT, CDR2 FQNNGV. In nucleotides, the CDR3 is TGTGCCAGCAGCTTAGGAACCAGGGAACACCAGCCCCAGCATTTT. Translation: CASSLGTREHQPQHF. Complete variable domain (other parts from reference TRBV11-2 and TRBJ1-5): EAGVAQSPRYKIIEKRQSVAFWCNPISGHATLYWYQQILGQGPKLLIQFQNNGVVDDSQLPKDRFSAERLKGVDSTLKIQPAKLEDSAVYLCASSLGTREHQPQHFGDGTRLSIL.

V is TRBV5-1 and J is TRBJ2-5, with D perhaps assigned TRBD1 or TRBD2 (5 bases each). Looked up from germline, CDR1 is SGHRS and CDR2 is YFSETQ. This CDR3 comprises 16 residues. Trimming took off 4 bases at V and 7 bases at J, with 23 bases between the two ends. This chain's CDR3 is CASSPTFAGASRTQYF. In DNA, the CDR3 is TGCGCCAGCAGCCCTACCTTCGCCGGGGCCAGTAGGACCCAGTACTTC. Looking up the rest from reference TRBV5-1 and TRBJ2-5 gives the full variable domain: KAGVTQTPRYLIKTRGQQVTLSCSPISGHRSVSWYQQTPGQGLQFLFEYFSETQRNKGNFPGRFSGRQFSNSRSEMNVSTLELGDSALYLCASSPTFAGASRTQYFGPGTRLLVL.